Each of the 26 T cell receptor beta chains below was sequenced from the same sample in a study of shared clonotypes between healthy human individuals (dated by TCRdb to 2018 to 2021). The library came from the immunoSEQ multiplex PCR assay. Sourced from immuneACCESS, this table was stored by TCRdb with only in-frame sequences that have V and J called. A share of the clones is absent; for the studies checked, an unresolved V gene accounts for under half, and the remainder has no known explanation. Within this sample are some 2 million clones, with about 95% of them counted one time only. The top ten constitute 1% to 1.5% of the sample. For the CD8 naive samples, CD45RO-negative cells were positively selected for CCR7, yielding a CD45RA+CCR7+ population from which TemRA cells were excluded. The sequenced material came from naive CD8+ T cells sorted from blood. This specimen's cell subset or site label, interpreted: CD45RA+CCR7+. Every receptor here comes from a man aged 18 to 35 in good health.

The gene calls are TRBV4-1 and TRBJ2-5; 7 bases align to TRBD1. Germline V gene sequence: CDR1 MGHRA, CDR2 YSYEKL. The V segment lost 5 bases and the J segment 2 bases; nucleotides outside the gene matches: 8. This CDR3 spans 15 amino acids. The CDR3: CASSGEPGQQETQYF. The CDR3, as DNA: TGCGCCAGCAGCGGAGAACCGGGACAGCAAGAGACCCAGTACTTC.

J is TRBJ2-7 and V is TRBV7-9; 7 bases match TRBD1. This CDR3 spans 15 amino acids. Trimming at V came to 6 bases and at J to 3 bases, leaving 11 bases not matched to a gene. Germline CDR1 SEHNR, CDR2 FQNEAQ (reference sequence). The DNA for the CDR3 is TGTGCCAGCAGTCCCACAAACAGGGGTATCTACGAGCAGTACTTC. Amino acids: CASSPTNRGIYEQYF.

The chain recombines TRBV28 with TRBJ2-7; the match to TRBD2 covers 10 bases. The CDR3 covers 17 residues. V shed 3 bases and J 0 bases; nucleotides not matched to a gene: 8. Germline CDR1 MDHEN, CDR2 SYDVKM. The CDR3 DNA sequence: TGTGCCAGCAGTTTTGGGTTAGCGGGGGGCGACTCCTACGAGCAGTACTTC. It specifies CASSFGLAGGDSYEQYF.

V is TRBV7-8 and J is TRBJ2-7; D not certain. CDR3 size: 12 residues. Germline values: CDR1 SGHVS, CDR2 FQNEAQ. The V end was cut by 7 bases, the J end by 4 bases, with 11 bases between. The CDR3 protein is CASTSGIYEQYF. CDR3 DNA: TGTGCCAGCACCTCGGGCATTTACGAGCAGTACTTC.

The chain joins TRBV6-6 to TRBJ1-1; 7 bases align to TRBD1. After removal of 7 bases from V and 6 bases from J, the junction contained 8 bases not matched to a gene. The CDR3 is 13 residues long. In germline, CDR1 is MNHNY, CDR2 SVGAGI (reference sequence). DNA for the CDR3: TGTGCCAGCAACAAGGGGGCAGAGGCTGAAGCTTTCTTT. It encodes CASNKGAEAEAFF.

CDR3 in DNA: TGTGCCAGCAGTGGCCTTACCCCGGGACCCCCAGAGACCCAGTACTTC. Its protein product is CASSGLTPGPPETQYF. The chain joins TRBV2 to TRBJ2-5; D might be TRBD1 or TRBD2, each matching 5 bases. Trimming removed 4 bases at V and 4 bases at J, with 19 bases between. The CDR3 contains 16 residues. Germline CDR1 reads SNHLY; CDR2 reads FYNNEI.

V usage is TRBV9 and J usage is TRBJ2-7; tentative D call: TRBD1 (5 bases). CDR1 and CDR2 from the germline V gene are SGDLS and YYNGEE. Between the trimmed V and J ends, which lost 1 base and 6 bases, there was a span of 20 bases. CDR3 length: 16 residues. The CDR3 DNA follows: TGTGCCAGCAGCGTACGCCAGGGTAGTAGTATCTTCGAGCAGTACTTC. It is translated as CASSVRQGSSIFEQYF.

Worth noting for this clone: The sample contains more than one DNA sequence encoding this CDR3. The V gene is TRBV7-9, the J gene TRBJ2-7; tentative D call: TRBD1 (5 bases). The V end lost 3 bases, the J end lost 0 bases, and 9 bases lay between the germline ends. Per the germline V gene, CDR1 is SEHNR and CDR2 is FQNEAQ (reference sequence). The CDR3 has 14 amino acids. The CDR3: CASSFQGGSYEQYF. The CDR3 DNA reads TGTGCCAGCAGCTTCCAGGGCGGCTCCTACGAGCAGTACTTC.

The table lists this clone with a count of one. The chain is built from TRBV6-6 and TRBJ1-5; D unresolved. The length of the CDR3 is 14 residues. Germline V lookup: CDR1 MNHNY, CDR2 SVGAGI (reference sequence). Trimming shortened V by 7 bases and J by 2 bases, and 12 bases separated the two germline ends. CDR3 sequence: CASMKGWGNQPQHF. For the CDR3, the DNA is TGTGCCAGCATGAAGGGCTGGGGCAATCAGCCCCAGCATTTT.

The chain carries TRBV4-3 and TRBJ2-3; D not certain. This CDR3 has 13 amino acids. Germline CDR1 reads LGHNA; CDR2 reads YSLEER. V was pared by 4 bases and J by 6 bases, with 11 bases between. Written as DNA, the CDR3 is TGCGCCAGCAGCCCAGAGCGTGCGGATACGCAGTATTTT. This codes for CASSPERADTQYF.

The V call is TRBV6-1, the J call TRBJ2-3; D assignment may be TRBD1 or TRBD2 (5 bases each). The CDR3 totals 15 residues. V was shortened by 8 bases and J by 4 bases, with 19 bases between the two germline ends. Germline V gene data show CDR1 as MNHNS and CDR2 as SASEGT. CDR3 loop: CASPLGDGAPDTQYF. The CDR3 bases are TGTGCCAGCCCCCTGGGGGATGGGGCACCAGATACGCAGTATTTT.

The chain is built from TRBV5-4 and TRBJ2-7, with D possibly matching TRBD2 (5 bases). Trimming shortened V by 2 bases and J by 5 bases, and 20 bases separated the two germline ends. This CDR3 has 16 amino acids. CDR1 is SGHNT and CDR2 is YYREEE in the germline V gene (reference sequence). This chain's CDR3 is CASSLGLAASSHEQYF. The CDR3 DNA reads as TGTGCCAGCAGCTTAGGCCTAGCAGCCTCCTCACACGAGCAGTACTTC.

This clone was recorded only once. The J gene is TRBJ1-2, the V gene TRBV4-3, with 10 positions matching TRBD1. The CDR3 loop spans 16 amino acids. V lost 1 base, J lost 5 bases, and 7 bases stayed unmatched. The V gene's germline CDR1 is LGHNA and CDR2 YSLEER. The CDR3 spells CASSQGDRGLFYGYTF. The CDR3 coding sequence is TGCGCCAGCAGCCAAGGGGACAGGGGCCTTTTTTATGGCTACACCTTC.

This chain joins TRBV7-9 and TRBJ2-2; D unclear. The CDR3 length is 13 residues. V was pared by 5 bases and J by 3 bases, with 7 bases between. Germline values: CDR1 SEHNR, CDR2 FQNEAQ (reference sequence). The CDR3 DNA is TGTGCCAGCAGCCCCGACGACACCGGGGAGCTGTTTTTT. This gives the protein CASSPDDTGELFF.

The J gene is TRBJ1-1, the V gene TRBV19; D uncertain. Germline V CDR1 and CDR2: LNHDA, SQIVND (reference sequence). The V gene lost 1 base and the J gene lost 1 base, with 16 bases spanning the gap. There are 17 residues in the CDR3. The CDR3 reads CASSIALESGPNTEAFF. The CDR3 DNA follows: TGTGCCAGTAGTATAGCCCTGGAATCCGGTCCGAACACTGAAGCTTTCTTT.

With respect to this clone: Other DNA sequences in this specimen translate into the identical CDR3. The genes are TRBV27 and TRBJ2-7, with D possibly matching TRBD2 (6 bases). The CDR3 loop spans 13 amino acids. Germline V CDR1 and CDR2: MNHEY, SMNVEV (reference sequence). Trimming left V 6 bases short and J 3 bases short, with 12 bases between. This CDR3 reads CASRPGGGYEQYF. Here the CDR3 DNA reads TGTGCCAGCAGGCCCGGGGGAGGCTACGAGCAGTACTTC.

V usage is TRBV6-1 and J usage is TRBJ2-2; D not resolved. Germline CDR1 and CDR2: MNHNS and SASEGT. CDR3 length equals 14 residues. Trimming left V 10 bases short and J 1 base short, with 13 bases between. CDR3: CATMLSLNTGELFF. CDR3 sequence (DNA): TGTGCCACCATGTTATCCCTGAACACCGGGGAGCTGTTTTTT.

This chain joins TRBV28 and TRBJ1-1, with unresolved D. The length of the CDR3 is 12 residues. With 2 bases removed from V and 6 bases from J, the gap between germline ends came to 7 bases. Germline V gene data show CDR1 as MDHEN and CDR2 as SYDVKM. CDR3 sequence (DNA): TGTGCCAGCAGTTTAGGTAGCGCTGAAGCTTTCTTT. Amino acids: CASSLGSAEAFF.

V and J are TRBV19 and TRBJ1-1; the D is unclear. The germline V gene encodes CDR1 LNHDA and CDR2 SQIVND (reference sequence). The ends were cut back, 5 bases at V and 1 base at J, with 8 bases in the middle. This CDR3 region has 13 residues. The CDR3 loop is CASSSLRNTEAFF. DNA for the CDR3: TGTGCCAGTAGTTCCCTGAGGAACACTGAAGCTTTCTTT.

This chain joins TRBV27 and TRBJ1-5, with 8 bases that match TRBD1. Germline V lookup: CDR1 MNHEY, CDR2 SMNVEV (reference sequence). Trimming at V came to 5 bases and at J to 0 bases, leaving 6 bases not matched to a gene. This CDR3 region has 16 residues. The CDR3 DNA is TGTGCCAGCAGTCAGGGGGCAGGCTATAGCAATCAGCCCCAGCATTTT. Protein: CASSQGAGYSNQPQHF.

This clone occurred once. The DNA of the CDR3 is TGTGCCAGCAGCCAAATTAACTACGAGCAGTACTTC. This translates into CASSQINYEQYF. This chain connects TRBV14 to TRBJ2-7; D unresolved. This CDR3 has 12 residues. Germline V lookup: CDR1 SGHDN, CDR2 FVKESK. V dropped 2 bases and J dropped 3 bases, with 5 bases sitting between them. Based on the CDR3 plus reference TRBV14 and TRBJ2-7, the full variable domain is EAGVTQFPSHSVIEKGQTVTLRCDPISGHDNLYWYRRVMGKEIKFLLHFVKESKQDESGMPNNRFLAERTGGTYSTLKVQPAELEDSGVYFCASSQINYEQYFGPGTRLTVT.

CDR3 DNA: TGCGCCAGCAGTGTGAACAGGGGGCAAAGGGGCGCTAACACTGAAGCTTTCTTT. As protein: CASSVNRGQRGANTEAFF. The chain joins TRBV10-2 to TRBJ1-1, with 9 bases matching TRBD1. Losses at the gene ends were 4 bases for V and 2 bases for J; bases not matched to a gene: 14. This CDR3 has 18 residues. Germline lookup yields CDR1 WSHSY and CDR2 SAAADI.

The rearrangement uses TRBV5-8 and TRBJ1-1; 7 bases map to TRBD1. Germline values: CDR1 SGHTS, CDR2 YDEGEE. The CDR3 has 17 amino acids. V was pared by 2 bases and J by 7 bases, with 17 bases of the junction left unmatched. The CDR3 protein is CASSLPGQPPGGNEAFF. DNA for the CDR3: TGTGCCAGCAGCTTACCGGGACAGCCCCCCGGGGGCAATGAAGCTTTCTTT.

The chain combines TRBV4-1 with TRBJ2-7; 9 nucleotides agree with TRBD1. This CDR3 spans 15 amino acids. Trimming cost V 1 base and J 6 bases; bases outside gene matches: 7. Germline values: CDR1 MGHRA, CDR2 YSYEKL. CDR3 nucleotides: TGCGCCAGCAGCCAAGGAGGGACAGGGAGGCGCGAGCAGTACTTC. Protein product: CASSQGGTGRREQYF.

This rearrangement joins TRBV27 to TRBJ1-3, with 10 bases matching TRBD1. The ends lost 2 bases at V and 2 bases at J; junction bases unmatched: 3. The CDR3 sequence is 16 residues long. Per the germline V gene, CDR1 is MNHEY and CDR2 is SMNVEV (reference sequence). CDR3 coding DNA: TGTGCCAGCAGTTTACTCGGACAGGGGGCTGGAAACACCATATATTTT. It yields the protein CASSLLGQGAGNTIYF.

The chain employs TRBV7-9 and TRBJ1-2, with D tentatively TRBD1 (6 bases). Deletions cut 4 bases from V and 8 bases from J, with 11 bases between. The CDR3 has 12 residues. CDR1 and CDR2 from the germline V gene are SEHNR and FQNEAQ (reference sequence). CDR3 protein: CASSSPGEGYTF. CDR3 coding DNA: TGTGCCAGCAGCTCACCAGGGGAAGGCTACACCTTC.